What follows describes a single TCR beta chain. Reverse transcription of 0.5 to 1 ug RNA was performed with random hexamers. The CDR3 of TCR beta was amplified by immunoSEQ multiplex PCR across 54 Vbeta and 13 Jbeta. Using its own MiXCR run on the immunoSEQ multiplex PCR reads, TCRdb lists one record per CDR3 protein. Altogether approximately 130,000 distinct CDR3 sequences are present, under 95% being singletons, with the ten largest covering around 0.24%. This sample is part of a study of CD8 T cells in Susac syndrome. V gave up 7 bases and J gave up 7 bases, with 14 bases separating them. Germline CDR1 SEHNR, CDR2 FQNEAQ (reference sequence). This CDR3 contains 12 residues. Treatment-naive patients with stable or active relapsing-remitting disease were the multiple sclerosis controls.

The sequencing sample was made of CD8+ T cells from PBMCs. The chain couples TRBV7-9 to TRBJ2-7; tentatively, D is TRBD2 (6 bases). The sequence derives from a human donor with multiple sclerosis. The CDR3: CASTTGVGEQYF. The DNA for the CDR3 is TGTGCCAGCACCACGGGGGTGGGTGAGCAGTACTTC.